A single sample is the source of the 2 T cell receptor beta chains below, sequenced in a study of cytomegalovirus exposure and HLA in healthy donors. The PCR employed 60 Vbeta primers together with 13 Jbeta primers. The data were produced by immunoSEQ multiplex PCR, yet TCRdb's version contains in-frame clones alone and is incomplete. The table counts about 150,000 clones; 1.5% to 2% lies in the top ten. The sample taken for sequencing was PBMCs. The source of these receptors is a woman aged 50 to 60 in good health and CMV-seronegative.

In DNA, the CDR3 is TGTGCCAGTACTCCCTCCTATAATTCACCCCTCCACTTT. Its translation is CASTPSYNSPLHF. The chain is built from TRBV5-8 and TRBJ1-6; D not resolved. V was cut by 8 bases and J by 0 bases, with 6 bases left in between. The germline V gene encodes CDR1 SGHTS and CDR2 YDEGEE. The CDR3 is made up of 13 amino acids.

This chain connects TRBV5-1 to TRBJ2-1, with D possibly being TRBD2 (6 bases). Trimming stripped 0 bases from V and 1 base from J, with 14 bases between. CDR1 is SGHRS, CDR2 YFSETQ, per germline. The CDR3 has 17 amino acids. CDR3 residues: CASSLVPGAGSYNEQFF. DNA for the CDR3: TGCGCCAGCAGCTTGGTACCGGGAGCAGGTTCCTACAATGAGCAGTTCTTC.